The entry below gives a single T cell receptor beta chain sequence along with its context. These data belong to a study of blood T cell repertoires in COVID-19. Overall study: Spain, Italy and the United States supplied samples that represented acute and convalescent COVID-19. PBMCs, B-cell-depleted T cells, or T cells provided the cDNA or gDNA that made up the material.

The germline V gene encodes CDR1 LGHDT and CDR2 YNNKEL (reference sequence). V was pared by 0 bases and J by 10 bases, with 13 bases between. The CDR3 runs to 15 residues. TCRdb's copy holds only in-frame clones and misses some; the assay was immunoSEQ multiplex PCR. The sample shows 65,000 to 70,000 clones, roughly 82% of them seen only once. Sequenced: peripheral blood. The V and J genes are TRBV3-1 (or the pseudogene TRBV3-2) and TRBJ1-6, with a possible D match to TRBD1 (5 bases). This sequence was found in a man at least 80 years old with active COVID-19. The CDR3 DNA is TGTGCCAGCAGCCAAGACGGGGGGAGAGGATCACCCCTCCACTTT. Its translation: CASSQDGGRGSPLHF.